The subject of this entry is one T cell receptor beta chain. Because it lacks the conserved phenylalanine or tryptophan at the end, this CDR3 is likely a read error. The data were obtained in a study of patients and donors after allogeneic stem cell transplantation. TCRdb re-derived calls from the RT-PCR reads in MiXCR, one entry per CDR3 protein. The sample shows 150,000 to 200,000 distinct CDR3 sequences, less than 45% of them seen only once. Germline values: CDR1 LGHNA, CDR2 YNFKEQ. This CDR3 is 13 amino acids long. Trimming removed 7 bases from V and 8 bases from J; junction bases left unmatched: 6.

V is TRBV4-2 and J is TRBJ2-1; 9 bases fit TRBD2. The sample consisted of blood, either unsorted or a sorted T cell fraction (not recorded which). This clonotype was obtained from a human donor who was either an allogeneic HSCT recipient or a stem cell or donor lymphocyte infusion donor (not recorded which). It is not recorded whose cells these are; they may come from a transplant donor. The CDR3 spells CASTPSGVDEQFY. In DNA, the CDR3 is TGTGCCAGCACCCCTAGCGGGGTGGATGAGCAGTTCTAC.